This TCR beta chain was observed in a study of blood T cell repertoires in COVID-19. Measured with immunoSEQ multiplex PCR; TCRdb has only the in-frame clones, and not every one. The table shows hundreds of thousands of clones, with approximately 89% occurring only once. This clone was found once. The Seattle patients joined while their infection was active and were tracked longitudinally afterward. The TCR sequence derives from a woman younger than 45 with COVID-19, enrolled during active disease. The sample consisted of peripheral blood.

This CDR3 reads CASSTLAGAIDTQYF. Here the CDR3 DNA reads TGTGCCAGTAGTACCCTAGCGGGAGCCATAGATACGCAGTATTTT. This rearrangement joins TRBV19 to TRBJ2-3, with 10 bases fitting TRBD2. CDR3 length equals 15 residues. The germline V gene has CDR1 LNHDA and CDR2 SQIVND (reference sequence). Germline trimming cut 4 bases from V and 5 bases from J; bases unmatched to any gene: 6.